These 20 T cell receptor beta chains originate from one sample sequenced in a study of neurological immune-mediated disorders. Each CDR3 protein gets one entry after TCRdb re-called the 5' RACE reads with MiXCR. The sample has about 79,000 distinct CDR3 sequences, around 14% seen once. The source material was PBMCs. The receptors were gathered from a woman between 45 and 60 years old in good health.

This clonotype was detected ten times or more. The rearrangement joins TRBV5-1 to TRBJ2-5, with 14 bases aligning to TRBD2. Losses at the gene ends were 0 bases for V and 2 bases for J; bases not matched to a gene: 3. The CDR3 totals 17 residues. Germline-derived CDR1 and CDR2 are SGHRS and YFSETQ. The CDR3 DNA follows: TGCGCCAGCAGCTTGGGACTAGCGGGAGGGCCACAAGAGACCCAGTACTTC. Translation gives CASSLGLAGGPQETQYF.

This clonotype has at least ten counts. The V gene is TRBV3-1, the J gene TRBJ2-5; weak D call: TRBD1 (6 bases). The CDR3 is made up of 15 amino acids. V shed 4 bases and J shed 7 bases, with 19 bases lying between them. Germline assignment: CDR1 LGHDT and CDR2 YNNKEL (reference sequence). CDR3 sequence (DNA): TGTGCCAGCAGCCCTCCGGGACAACTATCGGGGACCCAGTACTTC. Translated, it gives CASSPPGQLSGTQYF.

This clonotype was found many times. The chain employs TRBV5-1 and TRBJ1-2; D remains ambiguous. The CDR3 extends over 15 amino acids. V was clipped by 1 base and J by 0 bases, with 10 bases between them. The germline CDR1 and CDR2 sequences are SGHRS and YFSETQ. CDR3 nucleotide sequence: TGCGCCAGCAGCTTGTTTGCCAGTTCTAACTATGGCTACACCTTC. This codes for CASSLFASSNYGYTF. The variable domain in full, with the rest retrieved from reference TRBV5-1 and TRBJ1-2, is KAGVTQTPRYLIKTRGQQVTLSCSPISGHRSVSWYQQTPGQGLQFLFEYFSETQRNKGNFPGRFSGRQFSNSRSEMNVSTLELGDSALYLCASSLFASSNYGYTFGSGTRLTVV.

This clonotype was counted at least ten times. V and J are TRBV5-1 and TRBJ2-7; D is unresolved. The germline gives CDR1 SGHRS, CDR2 YFSETQ. The V and J ends lost 0 bases and 6 bases respectively, with 7 bases between them. There are 12 residues in the CDR3. The CDR3 DNA follows: TGCGCCAGCAGCTTGGTGGCAGTCGAGCAGTACTTC. This gives the protein CASSLVAVEQYF.

This clonotype occurred many times. The CDR3 sequence is CASSQTRGAGTGELFF. The CDR3 nucleotides read TGCGCCAGCAGCCAAACTAGGGGGGCGGGCACCGGGGAGCTGTTTTTT. The J gene is TRBJ2-2, the V gene TRBV4-1; D is tentatively TRBD1 or TRBD2 (6 bases each). V dropped 2 bases and J dropped 4 bases, with 14 bases sitting between them. The V gene's germline CDR1 is MGHRA and CDR2 YSYEKL. CDR3 length: 16 residues.

This clonotype was seen repeatedly, ten times or more. The J gene is TRBJ1-6, the V gene TRBV7-2; D possibly corresponds to TRBD1 (5 bases). There are 15 residues in the CDR3. V was trimmed by 1 base and J by 10 bases, leaving 14 bases between them. Germline assignment: CDR1 SGHTA and CDR2 FQGNSA. The CDR3 DNA reads as TGTGCCAGCAGCTTAGGGGGGGGGATCGGCTCACCCCTCCACTTT. Translation gives CASSLGGGIGSPLHF.

The sample holds many counts of this clonotype. The gene calls are TRBV6-6 and TRBJ2-3, with D tentatively TRBD2 (6 bases). V lost 6 bases and J 6 bases, leaving 16 bases between the germline ends. CDR1 MNHNY and CDR2 SVGAGI come from the germline V gene (reference sequence). This CDR3 spans 14 amino acids. The CDR3 nucleotides are TGTGCCAGCAGAAGGGACCCGAGCGGGGATACGCAGTATTTT. Amino acids: CASRRDPSGDTQYF.

There are many counts of this clonotype. The V call is TRBV28, the J call TRBJ2-5, with 12 bases aligning to TRBD2. There are 15 residues in the CDR3. In germline, CDR1 is MDHEN, CDR2 SYDVKM. Losses at the gene ends were 4 bases for V and 5 bases for J; bases not matched to a gene: 5. CDR3 in DNA: TGTGCCAGCAGTTCTACTAGCGGGAGGTTGGAGACCCAGTACTTC. It encodes CASSSTSGRLETQYF.

This clonotype was seen at least ten times. Compared with germline, one end of the junction differs, possibly owing to a read error. V usage is TRBV3-1 and J usage is TRBJ2-2, with D tentatively TRBD1 (7 bases). In germline, CDR1 is LGHDT, CDR2 YNNKEL (reference sequence). There are 12 residues in the CDR3. CDR3 protein: CASSQGQAGQLF. For the CDR3, the DNA is TGTGCCAGCAGCCAAGGACAGGCGGGACAGCTTTTT. The entire variable domain, with the rest obtained from reference TRBV3-1 and TRBJ2-2, is as follows: DTAVSQTPKYLVTQMGNDKSIKCEQNLGHDTMYWYKQDSKKFLKIMFSYNNKELIINETVPNRFSPKSPDKAHLNLHINSLELGDSAVYFCASSQGQAGQLFGEGSRLTVL.

In this sample, this clonotype turned up many times. This chain links TRBV2 with TRBJ2-5, with D hard to call. Trimming shortened V by 4 bases and J by 2 bases, and 8 bases separated the two germline ends. CDR3 length equals 13 residues. Germline values: CDR1 SNHLY, CDR2 FYNNEI. CDR3 bases: TGTGCCAGCAGTGTAGGGCAGCAAGAGACCCAGTACTTC. Its protein is CASSVGQQETQYF.

This clonotype has at least ten counts. The CDR3 region has the DNA TGTGCCAGCAGTTTTCAGTATGGCTACACCTTC. Translating gives CASSFQYGYTF. The V and J genes are TRBV28 and TRBJ1-2; no firm D call. The germline V gene encodes CDR1 MDHEN and CDR2 SYDVKM. The CDR3 has 11 residues. Trimming shortened V by 3 bases and J by 5 bases, and 4 bases separated the two germline ends.

This rearrangement joins TRBV5-1 to TRBJ2-7; D is perhaps TRBD1 (5 bases). There are 14 residues in the CDR3. The germline CDR1 and CDR2 sequences are SGHRS and YFSETQ. V was pared by 2 bases and J by 3 bases, with 12 bases between. CDR3 protein: CASSFDLDSYEQYF. The CDR3 DNA follows: TGCGCCAGCAGCTTTGACCTAGACAGCTACGAGCAGTACTTC.

This clonotype was recorded many times. The V and J genes are TRBV20-1 and TRBJ1-3; D gene ambiguous. Per germline, CDR1 DFQATT and CDR2 SNEGSKA (reference sequence). The CDR3 runs 14 residues. Trimming cost V 6 bases and J 1 base, with 13 bases left between them. CDR3 DNA sequence: TGCAGTGCCCAGAGGTACCTATCTGGAAACACCATATATTTT. It encodes CSAQRYLSGNTIYF.

This chain joins TRBV30 and TRBJ1-1; no clear D. The CDR3 loop spans 12 amino acids. Between the trimmed V and J ends, which lost 2 bases and 11 bases, there was a span of 15 bases. CDR1 and CDR2 from the germline V gene are GTSNPN and SVGIG (reference sequence). The CDR3 loop is CAWSSEGPGAFF. CDR3 bases: TGTGCCTGGAGTTCTGAAGGGCCTGGGGCTTTCTTT.

This clonotype was recorded many times. V usage is TRBV12-3 or TRBV12-4 and J usage is TRBJ1-6; TRBD1 matches at 7 bases. Trimming removed 6 bases from V and 7 bases from J; junction bases left unmatched: 12. CDR3 length equals 16 residues. The CDR3 DNA is TGTGCCAGCAGGGACCGCTTGGGACAGAAGAATTCACCCCTCCACTTT. Protein product: CASRDRLGQKNSPLHF.

This clonotype has a count of ten or more. The rearrangement uses TRBV12-3 or TRBV12-4 and TRBJ2-7, with 7 bases fitting TRBD2. Germline trimming cut 2 bases from V and 6 bases from J; bases unmatched to any gene: 13. The CDR3 totals 16 residues. Here the CDR3 DNA reads TGTGCCAGCAGTTTATACGGGGGGAGCTCAAATGGCGAGCAGTACTTC. Translating gives CASSLYGGSSNGEQYF.

This clonotype was seen at least ten times. Here the CDR3 reads CSAIKDRPNTEAFF. The DNA for the CDR3 is TGCAGTGCTATTAAAGACAGGCCGAACACTGAAGCTTTCTTT. The genes are TRBV20-1 and TRBJ1-1; weak D call: TRBD1 (6 bases). Per the germline V gene, CDR1 is DFQATT and CDR2 is SNEGSKA (reference sequence). Trimming pared 4 bases from V and 1 base from J, leaving 13 bases between. The length of the CDR3 is 14 residues.

This clonotype was observed at least ten times. The V gene is TRBV2, the J gene TRBJ1-4; the match to TRBD1 covers 7 bases. The junction had 12 bases not matched to a gene; V was cut back by 6 bases and J by 8 bases. There are 15 residues in the CDR3. The germline CDR1 and CDR2 sequences are SNHLY and FYNNEI. In nucleotides, the CDR3 is TGTGCCAGCAGCGAGAACAGGGGTGTAGAGGAAAAACTGTTTTTT. Translating it yields CASSENRGVEEKLFF.

Concerning this clonotype itself: This may arise from a read error, as a much more abundant clone is one base away. This chain joins TRBV9 and TRBJ1-5; the D is unclear. The CDR3 has 15 amino acids. CDR1 is SGDLS, CDR2 YYNGEE, per germline. The CDR3 sequence is CASSVGTVHDQPKHF. CDR3 DNA: TGTGCCAGCAGCGTGGGAACAGTCCACGATCAGCCCAAGCATTTT.

This clonotype was observed at least ten times. The chain joins TRBV20-1 to TRBJ2-5; TRBD2 agrees at 11 bases. This CDR3 is 15 amino acids long. Losses at the gene ends were 5 bases for V and 5 bases for J; bases not matched to a gene: 10. Germline V gene data show CDR1 as DFQATT and CDR2 as SNEGSKA (reference sequence). CDR3 sequence reads: CSAPSPASGGETQYF. CDR3 coding DNA: TGCAGTGCTCCTTCACCGGCTAGCGGGGGGGAGACCCAGTACTTC.